This TCR beta chain was obtained from a study of cytomegalovirus exposure and HLA in healthy donors. With respect to this clone: Its antigen is undetermined.

Regarding the study as a whole: TCR sequences were mostly rare, though some public TCRs occurred in many donors.

The PCR contained 60 Vbeta and 13 Jbeta primers. Data came from immunoSEQ multiplex PCR; TCRdb stores just in-frame clones and leaves some out. The sample lists about 200,000 clones; around 88% were seen once. Unmatched junction bases numbered 7, after V lost 4 bases and J lost 4 bases. The germline CDR1 and CDR2 sequences are SGHRS and YFSETQ. The CDR3 is made up of 15 amino acids. The sequenced material came from PBMCs. The chain links TRBV5-1 to TRBJ2-2; 7 nucleotides line up with TRBD1. The TCR sequence derives from a woman under 40 in good health and CMV-seronegative. The CDR3 region is CASSPGTVGTGELFF. As DNA, the CDR3 is TGCGCCAGCAGCCCCGGGACAGTTGGCACCGGGGAGCTGTTTTTT.